Listed below are T cell receptor beta chains from one sample, sequenced in a study of cytomegalovirus exposure and HLA in healthy donors. TCRdb's table, derived via immunoSEQ multiplex PCR, lists solely in-frame clones and lacks some. The sample has approximately 120,000 clones, roughly 89% seen once. Sequenced: PBMCs. These receptors all stem from a young woman in good health and CMV-seronegative. CDR3s include the opening cysteine and the closing phenylalanine or tryptophan. A D gene is named only where the DNA matches it firmly.

cdr3_aa v_call d_call cdr3_length j_call
CASRDRTSTDTQYF TRBV5-1 TRBD1 14 TRBJ2-3
CASSLIRREHEKLFF TRBV7-3 - 15 TRBJ1-4
CASNRRQGWTGELFF TRBV2 TRBD1 15 TRBJ2-2
CASPGTGGDYEQYF TRBV19 TRBD1 14 TRBJ2-7
CASSSGLAGFSYNEQFF TRBV27 TRBD2 17 TRBJ2-1
CASSSGSSGGALETQYF TRBV5-4 TRBD2 17 TRBJ2-5
CASSGSGGSSYNEQFF TRBV5-1 TRBD2 16 TRBJ2-1
CASSVKTSGSIDEQFF TRBV21-1 - 16 TRBJ2-1
CASMTGTGVYEQYF TRBV2 TRBD1 14 TRBJ2-7
CASSIFYRGRDTGELFF TRBV13 TRBD1 17 TRBJ2-2
CASKDRESYEQYF TRBV19 TRBD1 13 TRBJ2-7
CASTGRGTGNYEQYF TRBV6-1 TRBD1 15 TRBJ2-7
CASGSDLGQPPLNYGYTF TRBV12-5 TRBD1 18 TRBJ1-2
CASSEASVIRAYTF TRBV6-1 - 14 TRBJ1-2
CASSRGRGTEAFF TRBV27 - 13 TRBJ1-1
CASSLAGGHGELFF TRBV5-1 TRBD1 14 TRBJ2-2
CASSHLYGPRKLFF TRBV4-2 - 14 TRBJ1-4
CATIGQGVWTDTQYF TRBV19 TRBD1 15 TRBJ2-3
CASSPHGRAGNTIYF TRBV5-6 - 15 TRBJ1-3
CASSIDRTGRSPLHF TRBV19 - 15 TRBJ1-6
CASSRGYEQYF TRBV7-9 - 11 TRBJ2-7